The clone carrying this T cell receptor beta chain was seen only once. The sample comes from a study of shared clonotypes between healthy human individuals. This CDR3 comprises 17 residues. CDR1 is SGHRS and CDR2 is YFSETQ in the germline V gene. J was trimmed by 5 bases and V by 0 bases; bases with no gene match: 9. Sorted-subset replicate PCR reactions were performed with around 200 ng DNA, corresponding to some 32,000 T cell genomes. The method was immunoSEQ multiplex PCR; TCRdb's version includes in-frame clones alone and lacks a portion of them. Among more than 400,000 clones listed, roughly 95% were seen once.

The sequence derives from a woman younger than 45 in good health. Sequencing was carried out using naive CD4+ T cells sorted from blood. Documented subset: CD45RA+ positively selected. V is TRBV5-1 and J is TRBJ2-3, with TRBD1 matching 10 bases. In nucleotides, the CDR3 is TGCGCCAGCAGCTTGGGATCCGGGACAGGGGCCGGAGATACGCAGTATTTT. It encodes CASSLGSGTGAGDTQYF.